This T cell receptor beta chain was found in a study of blood T cells in healthy people across ages. Looking at the study overall: About one barcoded beta molecule per two T cells came from capture by template switching.

Next came a second PCR, run for roughly 7 to 12 cycles, which used a sample-barcoded 5' primer along with a J-beta primer mix. Each CDR3 protein gets one entry after TCRdb re-called the 5' RACE reads with MiXCR. The table lists approximately 2,000,000 distinct CDR3 sequences, about two fifths of them singletons. The CDR3 has 15 residues. Germline V CDR1 and CDR2: MNHNY, SVGAGI (reference sequence). The J segment lost 7 bases and the V segment lost 7 bases, leaving 12 bases of the junction unmatched. Note on this clonotype: Its target is not known.

Findings and limits, study-wide: Reliance upon unsorted PBMCs precluded definitive naive versus antigen-experienced comparison.

The TCR sequence derives from a human donor in good health. The specimen sequenced was blood. The chain joins TRBV6-6 to TRBJ2-1, with 8 bases that match TRBD2. The CDR3 loop reads CASTNGGASGNEQFF. For the CDR3, the DNA is TGTGCCAGCACGAACGGGGGGGCATCGGGGAATGAGCAGTTCTTC.